This TCR beta chain stems from a study of blood T cells in healthy people across ages. General study findings and limits: TCR beta diversity, measured per million T cells, fell in a roughly linear way with age. Long-lived donors exceeded aged donors in naive CD4+ cells and diversity.

A J-beta primer mix and a sample-barcoded 5' primer were used in a second PCR of roughly 6 to 11 cycles. TCRdb fed the 5' RACE reads into MiXCR, producing one record per CDR3 protein. The repertoire includes 1,100,000 or so distinct CDR3 sequences, around 45% of them detected once, and 18% sits in the top ten. In the case of this clonotype: Its specificity is unknown.

V shed 4 bases and J shed 0 bases, with 10 bases lying between them. This CDR3 region has 14 residues. Looked up from germline, CDR1 is SQVTM and CDR2 is ANQGSEA. Ranging in age from roughly 6 to 100, the donors were healthy Caucasian individuals from Russia. The sequenced material came from blood. This sequence joins TRBV29-1 and TRBJ1-3; D may be TRBD1 (6 bases). The source of this sequence is a woman aged 55-69 years in good health. The CDR3 DNA reads TGCAGCGTTGCCCCGACAGGCTCTGGAAACACCATATATTTT. It specifies CSVAPTGSGNTIYF. Filled out from reference TRBV29-1 and TRBJ1-3, the complete variable domain reads SAVISQKPSRDICQRGTSLTIQCQVDSQVTMMFWYRQQPGQSLTLIATANQGSEATYESGFVIDKFPISRPNLTFSTLTVSNMSPEDSSIYLCSVAPTGSGNTIYFGEGSWLTVV.